These 31 T cell receptor beta chains originate from one sample sequenced in a study of shared clonotypes between healthy human individuals (TCRdb year 2020). The library came from the immunoSEQ multiplex PCR assay. In its TCRdb copy, this immuneACCESS table keeps in-frame sequences only and misses some clones. Where compared with another copy, unresolved V genes explain less than half of these, and the others have no known cause. Across this sample there are under 2.5 million clones, with under 95% seen only once. More than 0.35% of the sample goes to the ten largest clones. The sequenced sample was naive CD4+ T cells from PBMCs. The sample's cell subset or site, from its label and the paper: CD45RA+ positively selected. Receptor source: a man between 18 and 35 years old in good health. Some clones in this sample may be carry-over from other donors' samples.

On this clone itself: An end of the junction does not agree with germline; a read error may underlie this. The chain joins TRBV29-1 to TRBJ1-1, with TRBD1 identical over 12 bases. Germline V gives CDR1 SQVTM, CDR2 ANQGSEA. The CDR3 totals 15 residues. The DNA for the CDR3 is TGCAGCGGTGCCGGGACAGGGGGCTTGAAAACTGAAGCTTTCTTT. Its translation: CSGAGTGGLKTEAFF.

The J gene is TRBJ2-7, the V gene TRBV11-2, with D perhaps TRBD2 (5 bases). V was trimmed by 5 bases and J by 3 bases, leaving 14 bases between them. Germline CDR1 and CDR2: SGHAT and FQNNGV. CDR3 size: 14 residues. This CDR3 is CASSLPTTHYEQYF. The CDR3 region has the DNA TGTGCCAGCAGCCTACCGACTACCCACTACGAGCAGTACTTC. The variable domain in full, completed from reference TRBV11-2 and TRBJ2-7, reads EAGVAQSPRYKIIEKRQSVAFWCNPISGHATLYWYQQILGQGPKLLIQFQNNGVVDDSQLPKDRFSAERLKGVDSTLKIQPAKLEDSAVYLCASSLPTTHYEQYFGPGTRLTVT.

This rearrangement joins TRBV7-3 to TRBJ2-1; TRBD2 matches at 10 bases. The CDR3 totals 15 residues. The V and J ends lost 2 bases and 9 bases, in that order; junction bases with no gene match: 7. CDR1 is SGHTA and CDR2 is FQGTGA in the germline V gene. The CDR3 spells CASSLRLAGGGEQFF. In DNA, the CDR3 is TGTGCCAGCAGCTTACGGTTAGCGGGAGGAGGTGAGCAGTTCTTC.

CDR3 nucleotides: TGTGCCAGCAGCCTAGCCAGTAGACTTTCTGGACCCCACGAGCAGTACTTC. This sequence encodes CASSLASRLSGPHEQYF. V usage is TRBV4-2 and J usage is TRBJ2-7; D remains unclear. Germline CDR1 is LGHNA and CDR2 is YNFKEQ. The V end lost 4 bases, the J end lost 5 bases, and 24 bases lay between the germline ends. The CDR3 length is 17 residues.

The chain joins TRBV6-5 to TRBJ2-1, with a tentative D call TRBD1 (6 bases). The germline V gene has CDR1 MNHEY and CDR2 SVGAGI. Trimming removed 6 bases from V and 2 bases from J, with 14 bases in between. This CDR3 spans 15 amino acids. The DNA for the CDR3 is TGTGCCAGCAGCTCGGTCGACAGGACCTACAATGAGCAGTTCTTC. Translation: CASSSVDRTYNEQFF.

Details on this clone: Other DNA sequences in this sample translate to the same CDR3. The chain carries TRBV27 and TRBJ2-3; D is undetermined. Trimming pared 3 bases from V and 0 bases from J, leaving 1 base between. The CDR3 extends over 12 amino acids. Germline CDR1 reads MNHEY; CDR2 reads SMNVEV (reference sequence). The CDR3 loop reads CASSFSTDTQYF. The CDR3, as DNA: TGTGCCAGCAGTTTCAGCACAGATACGCAGTATTTT.

J is TRBJ1-1 and V is TRBV6-1, with 8 bases that match TRBD1. Germline loops: CDR1 MNHNS, CDR2 SASEGT. This CDR3 spans 14 amino acids. The J segment lost 1 base and the V segment lost 7 bases, leaving 5 bases of the junction unmatched. This CDR3 is CASKSGGKNTEAFF. The CDR3 coding sequence is TGTGCCAGCAAGTCAGGGGGCAAGAACACTGAAGCTTTCTTT.

This chain connects TRBV5-1 to TRBJ2-3, with a tentative D call TRBD2 (6 bases). The CDR3 runs to 15 residues. CDR1 SGHRS and CDR2 YFSETQ come from the germline V gene. Between the trimmed V and J ends, which lost 4 bases and 5 bases, there was a span of 17 bases. CDR3 sequence: CASSTDGLGGDTQYF. The CDR3 DNA sequence: TGCGCCAGCAGCACAGATGGACTGGGAGGAGATACGCAGTATTTT.

The V gene is TRBV6-5, the J gene TRBJ2-7; 9 nucleotides align to TRBD1. Germline V lookup: CDR1 MNHEY, CDR2 SVGAGI. The length of the CDR3 is 14 residues. J lost 5 bases, V lost 5 bases, and 7 bases had no gene match. The CDR3 sequence is CASSPQGAFHEQYF. The CDR3 DNA follows: TGTGCCAGCAGTCCACAGGGGGCTTTTCACGAGCAGTACTTC.

The chain employs TRBV27 and TRBJ2-7, with 7 nucleotides matching TRBD2. The junction had 9 bases not matched to a gene; V was cut back by 4 bases and J by 0 bases. Germline V gene data show CDR1 as MNHEY and CDR2 as SMNVEV (reference sequence). The CDR3 length is 16 residues. As DNA, the CDR3 is TGTGCCAGCAGTTCCCCCAGCGGGATCGGCTCCTACGAGCAGTACTTC. It yields the protein CASSSPSGIGSYEQYF.

J is TRBJ1-1 and V is TRBV6-7; D is unclear. TRBV6-7 has ORF status, its function being uncertain. The CDR3 consists of 14 residues. Trimming removed 4 bases at V and 2 bases at J, with 11 bases between. The chain's CDR3 is CASSLSGNNTEAFF. CDR3 coding DNA: TGTGCCAGCAGTTTATCCGGCAATAACACTGAAGCTTTCTTT.

Remarks on this clone: Compared with germline, one end of the junction differs, possibly owing to a read error. The chain uses TRBV5-5 and TRBJ2-7, with D unclear. Germline V gene data show CDR1 as SGHKS and CDR2 as YYEKEE (reference sequence). The CDR3 consists of 12 residues. The CDR3 DNA is TGTGCCAGCACCTTGGGTCCCTACGAGCAGTACTTC. As protein: CASTLGPYEQYF.

The rearrangement links TRBV18 to TRBJ2-5; D remains unclear. The V and J ends lost 0 bases and 5 bases respectively, with 10 bases between them. This CDR3 is built from 14 residues. Germline loops: CDR1 KGHSH, CDR2 LQKENI. CDR3 in DNA: TGTGCCAGCTCACCACCGCAGACTGTCGAGACCCAGTACTTC. Protein sequence: CASSPPQTVETQYF. The complete variable domain, with remaining parts taken from reference TRBV18 and TRBJ2-5, reads NAGVMQNPRHLVRRRGQEARLRCSPMKGHSHVYWYRQLPEEGLKFMVYLQKENIIDESGMPKERFSAEFPKEGPSILRIQQVVRGDSAAYFCASSPPQTVETQYFGPGTRLLVL.

This chain links TRBV9 with TRBJ2-1; no definite D call. Germline V lookup: CDR1 SGDLS, CDR2 YYNGEE. There are 14 residues in the CDR3. V lost 0 bases and J lost 4, with 8 bases in between. The CDR3 coding sequence is TGTGCCAGCAGCGTAGACACGCTTTACAATGAGCAGTTCTTC. Protein sequence: CASSVDTLYNEQFF.

V usage is TRBV27 and J usage is TRBJ2-7; weak D call: TRBD1 (6 bases). CDR3 length: 15 amino acids. V was cut by 2 bases and J by 4 bases, with 15 bases left in between. Germline V CDR1 and CDR2: MNHEY, SMNVEV (reference sequence). Here the CDR3 reads CASSLEIGQRYEQYF. The DNA of the CDR3 is TGTGCCAGCAGTTTAGAGATCGGACAGAGGTACGAGCAGTACTTC.

This chain uses TRBV28 with TRBJ2-7; D perhaps matches TRBD2 (5 bases). This CDR3 is 14 amino acids long. The germline V gene has CDR1 MDHEN and CDR2 SYDVKM. The V end lost 3 bases, the J end lost 2 bases, and 11 bases lay between the germline ends. The CDR3 loop is CASSLDSPTYEQYF. CDR3 nucleotides: TGTGCCAGCAGTTTGGACTCTCCTACCTACGAGCAGTACTTC.

The rearrangement links TRBV7-9 to TRBJ1-5; TRBD1 is a possible D gene (5 bases). Trimming took off 4 bases at V and 2 bases at J, with 15 bases between the two ends. The germline V gene encodes CDR1 SEHNR and CDR2 FQNEAQ (reference sequence). The CDR3 contains 16 residues. CDR3 coding DNA: TGTGCCAGCAGCTCCCCGGGGGGGAGGGGCAATCAGCCCCAGCATTTT. Protein product: CASSSPGGRGNQPQHF.

The gene calls are TRBV28 and TRBJ1-1; D is ambiguous. Trimming left V 6 bases short and J 0 bases short, with 14 bases between. The CDR3 runs 15 residues. CDR1 and CDR2 from the germline V gene are MDHEN and SYDVKM. The CDR3 spells CASRPNGRVNTEAFF. The DNA of the CDR3 is TGTGCCAGCAGGCCGAATGGACGGGTGAACACTGAAGCTTTCTTT.

The chain has TRBV7-3 and TRBJ2-1; D not resolved. The CDR3 covers 11 residues. Trimming pared 5 bases from V and 5 bases from J, leaving 4 bases between. Germline values: CDR1 SGHTA, CDR2 FQGTGA. The chain's CDR3 is CASSDHNEQFF. CDR3 sequence (DNA): TGTGCCAGCAGCGACCACAATGAGCAGTTCTTC. Full variable domain (rest looked up from reference TRBV7-3 and TRBJ2-1): GAGVSQTPSNKVTEKGKYVELRCDPISGHTALYWYRQSLGQGPEFLIYFQGTGAADDSGLPNDRFFAVRPEGSVSTLKIQRTERGDSAVYLCASSDHNEQFFGPGTRLTVL.

The chain combines TRBV4-2 with TRBJ1-2, with D tentatively TRBD1 (5 bases). The V gene lost 0 bases and the J gene lost 0 bases, with 17 bases spanning the gap. Germline V gene data show CDR1 as LGHNA and CDR2 as YNFKEQ. The CDR3 spans 18 residues. The CDR3 DNA reads as TGTGCCAGCAGCCAAGATTTTATAGATACAGGAGCTAACTATGGCTACACCTTC. Residues: CASSQDFIDTGANYGYTF.

V is TRBV5-4 and J is TRBJ2-3, with TRBD2 matching 10 bases. V lost 4 bases, J lost 5 bases, and 7 bases stayed unmatched. Germline V gene data show CDR1 as SGHNT and CDR2 as YYREEE (reference sequence). CDR3 size: 15 residues. CDR3 residues: CASSHLAGGGDTQYF. CDR3 nucleotides: TGTGCCAGCAGCCATTTAGCGGGAGGTGGAGATACGCAGTATTTT.

The chain is built from TRBV19 and TRBJ2-5; 13 bases fit TRBD2. This CDR3 region has 17 residues. Unmatched junction bases numbered 11, after V lost 5 bases and J lost 5 bases. Germline V gene lookup returns CDR1 LNHDA and CDR2 SQIVND (reference sequence). As DNA, the CDR3 is TGTGCCAGTAGTCCGCGACTAGCGGGAGGCCGGGGGGAGACCCAGTACTTC. Translated: CASSPRLAGGRGETQYF.

Regarding this clone: The same CDR3 also results from other DNA sequences found in this sample. The chain has TRBV6-5 and TRBJ2-7, with D perhaps TRBD2 (5 bases). This CDR3 region has 14 residues. Trimming cost V 0 bases and J 4 bases, with 10 bases left between them. The germline gives CDR1 MNHEY, CDR2 SVGAGI. CDR3 coding DNA: TGTGCCAGCAGTTACTCTCGGGGTCCGTACGAGCAGTACTTC. This sequence encodes CASSYSRGPYEQYF.

This clone showed up just once. The chain has TRBV5-1 and TRBJ2-2; 7 nucleotides align to TRBD1. The V gene's germline CDR1 is SGHRS and CDR2 YFSETQ. This CDR3 contains 14 residues. V lost 7 bases to trimming and J lost 0 bases; unmatched junction nucleotides: 3. The CDR3 DNA reads TGCGCCAGCCGAGACAGGGCGAACACCGGGGAGCTGTTTTTT. It yields the protein CASRDRANTGELFF.

The chain joins TRBV27 to TRBJ2-1; no reliable D call. Trimming removed 9 bases at V and 0 bases at J, with 18 bases between. The CDR3 runs 16 residues. The germline gives CDR1 MNHEY, CDR2 SMNVEV (reference sequence). The CDR3 here is CARLERILASYNEQFF. Written as DNA, the CDR3 is TGTGCCAGGCTGGAGCGTATACTTGCCTCCTACAATGAGCAGTTCTTC.

The chain joins TRBV5-5 to TRBJ2-7; 13 bases map to TRBD2. Germline V lookup: CDR1 SGHKS, CDR2 YYEKEE (reference sequence). The CDR3 is 14 residues long. V was pared by 4 bases and J by 5 bases, with 3 bases of the junction left unmatched. As DNA, the CDR3 is TGTGCCAGCAGCCGGACTAGCGGGGGTGACGAGCAGTACTTC. Its protein product is CASSRTSGGDEQYF.

The rearrangement links TRBV7-2 to TRBJ2-1, with D maybe TRBD2 (5 bases). The germline CDR1 and CDR2 sequences are SGHTA and FQGNSA. Trimming left V 5 bases short and J 12 bases short, with 14 bases between. The CDR3 consists of 12 residues. For the CDR3, the DNA is TGTGCCAGCAGCCCGCAACTAGTCGTGCAGTTCTTC. Amino acids: CASSPQLVVQFF.

This rearrangement joins TRBV10-3 to TRBJ2-7; 7 nucleotides line up with TRBD2. CDR1 and CDR2 (germline): ENHRY, SYGVKD. V lost 2 bases, J lost 3 bases, and 7 bases stayed unmatched. This CDR3 has 15 amino acids. CDR3 loop: CAISERIAGYYEQYF. As DNA, the CDR3 is TGTGCCATCAGTGAGAGGATAGCGGGCTACTACGAGCAGTACTTC.

This CDR3 reads CAASWGTEAFF. As DNA, the CDR3 is TGTGCCGCGTCCTGGGGCACTGAAGCTTTCTTT. The chain employs TRBV28 and TRBJ1-1; D is ambiguous. The CDR3 runs to 11 residues. V lost 11 bases, J lost 4 bases, and 11 bases lay in between. CDR1 and CDR2 from the germline V gene are MDHEN and SYDVKM.

V usage is TRBV5-1 and J usage is TRBJ2-5; either TRBD1 or TRBD2 may fit D (5 bases each). The CDR3 runs 14 residues. Germline V lookup: CDR1 SGHRS, CDR2 YFSETQ. Trimming stripped 3 bases from V and 4 bases from J, with 13 bases between. The CDR3 DNA sequence: TGCGCCAGCAGCTCGGGCCCTGGGGGAGAGACCCAGTACTTC. Translating it yields CASSSGPGGETQYF.

This rearrangement joins TRBV23-1 to TRBJ1-1; perhaps TRBD1 as D (5 bases). TRBV23-1 is an ORF, with its function uncertain. The V end lost 1 base, the J end lost 1 base, and 10 bases lay between the germline ends. The CDR3 is 15 amino acids. CDR3 residues: CASSQWCRANTEAFF. DNA of the CDR3: TGCGCCAGCAGTCAATGGTGCAGGGCGAACACTGAAGCTTTCTTT.